This is a list of T cell receptor beta chains from one sample in a study of blood T cells in healthy people across ages. Each CDR3 protein gets one entry after TCRdb re-called the 5' RACE reads with MiXCR. The profile covers roughly 730,000 distinct CDR3 sequences, with roughly three fifths appearing a single time and around a quarter taken by the ten largest. Source material: blood. The receptor source for this set is a man aged 40-49 years in good health. The CDR3 runs from the conserved cysteine through the conserved F or W. The order of the fields is CDR3 DNA, CDR3 protein, V gene, D gene, clone size, J gene. A D gene is named only where the DNA matches it firmly. Clone sizes are given selectively: once, few, many, or a class where the clone is expanded.

cdr3_nt: TGTGCCAGCAGTCCTGGGGGGTCTAGCGGATACAATGAGCAGTTCTTC; cdr3_aa: CASSPGGSSGYNEQFF; v_call: TRBV6-5; d_call: TRBD2; clone_size: -; j_call: TRBJ2-1
cdr3_nt: TGTGCCAGCAGCTTGGGGCAGGCGCTTCGTGGGTACTTC; cdr3_aa: CASSLGQALRGYF; v_call: TRBV7-2; d_call: -; clone_size: -; j_call: TRBJ2-4
cdr3_nt: TGCAGTGCTGGAGGGGGACTAGCGGGAGCGGCTGAGACCCAGTACTTC; cdr3_aa: CSAGGGLAGAAETQYF; v_call: TRBV20-1; d_call: TRBD2; clone_size: -; j_call: TRBJ2-5
cdr3_nt: TGCAGCGTTGCGGCAGGGCTAGTAACAGATACGCAGTATTTT; cdr3_aa: CSVAAGLVTDTQYF; v_call: TRBV29-1; d_call: -; clone_size: -; j_call: TRBJ2-3
cdr3_nt: TGTGCCAGCAGTTCCGATAGCGGGAGCCCCTACGAGCAGTACTTC; cdr3_aa: CASSSDSGSPYEQYF; v_call: TRBV6-5; d_call: TRBD2; clone_size: -; j_call: TRBJ2-7
cdr3_nt: TGCAGTGCTAGGACAGAGGTTCGCACCGGGGAGCTGTTTTTT; cdr3_aa: CSARTEVRTGELFF; v_call: TRBV20-1; d_call: -; clone_size: -; j_call: TRBJ2-2
cdr3_nt: TGTGCCAGCAGTTACTCGGAGACTAGTCTAGGCAATGAGCAGTACTTC; cdr3_aa: CASSYSETSLGNEQYF; v_call: TRBV6-5; d_call: -; clone_size: -; j_call: TRBJ2-5
cdr3_nt: TGTGCCAGCAGCGTAGATGGGACGTCCGGGGGCAATGAGCAGTTCTTC; cdr3_aa: CASSVDGTSGGNEQFF; v_call: TRBV9; d_call: -; clone_size: -; j_call: TRBJ2-1
cdr3_nt: TGTGCCAGCAGCTTAGTTTCCGCGGGGGGCCCTTTGGATACGCGGTATTTT; cdr3_aa: CASSLVSAGGPLDTRYF; v_call: TRBV7-2; d_call: TRBD2; clone_size: -; j_call: TRBJ2-3
cdr3_nt: TGTGCCAGCAGTTACCAGGGACAGGGGAACACTGAAGCTTTCTTT; cdr3_aa: CASSYQGQGNTEAFF; v_call: TRBV6-5; d_call: TRBD1; clone_size: once; j_call: TRBJ1-1
cdr3_nt: TGCAGCGTTGAAGTTGGGGCAGGGGGTCATCAGCCCCAGCATTTT; cdr3_aa: CSVEVGAGGHQPQHF; v_call: TRBV29-1; d_call: TRBD1; clone_size: -; j_call: TRBJ1-5
cdr3_nt: TGTGCCAGCAGCGTAGCGGGGCAGGGGGCAAGTTCACCCCTCCACTTT; cdr3_aa: CASSVAGQGASSPLHF; v_call: TRBV9; d_call: TRBD1; clone_size: -; j_call: TRBJ1-6
cdr3_nt: TGTGCCAGCAGCCTGTCGAGCGATGGAAACACCATATATTTT; cdr3_aa: CASSLSSDGNTIYF; v_call: TRBV7-9; d_call: -; clone_size: -; j_call: TRBJ1-3
cdr3_nt: TGCAGTGCTAGGTCTATTAAGGGCGGACCTAGCACAGATACGCAGTATTTT; cdr3_aa: CSARSIKGGPSTDTQYF; v_call: TRBV20-1; d_call: -; clone_size: few; j_call: TRBJ2-3
cdr3_nt: TGTGCCAGCAGCGTAGGGCTCCGGACAGGGGATAATGAGCAGTTCTTC; cdr3_aa: CASSVGLRTGDNEQFF; v_call: TRBV9; d_call: TRBD1; clone_size: -; j_call: TRBJ2-1
cdr3_nt: TGTGCCAGCACCGGGACTAGCGGGGGCCCCACCCTTGGTGAGCAGTTCTTC; cdr3_aa: CASTGTSGGPTLGEQFF; v_call: TRBV27; d_call: TRBD2; clone_size: -; j_call: TRBJ2-1
cdr3_nt: TGTGCCAGCAGTCCAGTCGGGTCGGGCGTGAGCTACACCTTC; cdr3_aa: CASSPVGSGVSYTF; v_call: TRBV12-3/TRBV12-4; d_call: -; clone_size: -; j_call: TRBJ1-2
cdr3_nt: TGTGCCTCAGGACAGGTCAACTATGGCTACACCTTC; cdr3_aa: CASGQVNYGYTF; v_call: TRBV28; d_call: TRBD1; clone_size: -; j_call: TRBJ1-2
cdr3_nt: TGTGCCAGCAGCTTAGGCAGGTTTGAGACCCAGTACTTC; cdr3_aa: CASSLGRFETQYF; v_call: TRBV7-2; d_call: -; clone_size: -; j_call: TRBJ2-5
cdr3_nt: TGTGCCGGCAGTTTTGGAACGGTCTCCTACGAGCAGTACTTC; cdr3_aa: CAGSFGTVSYEQYF; v_call: TRBV12-3/TRBV12-4; d_call: -; clone_size: -; j_call: TRBJ2-7